Presented here are 5 T cell receptor beta chains from one specimen sequenced in a study of shared clonotypes between healthy human individuals. TCRdb keeps only in-frame clones here, not all; method: immunoSEQ multiplex PCR. The sample has 550,000 to 650,000 clones, around 96% seen once. Naive CD8 cells lacked CD45RO and underwent positive selection for CCR7, leaving out terminally differentiated effector memory CD45RA+ cells. The source material was naive CD8+ T cells sorted from blood. These receptors were collected from a woman aged 25-40 years in good health.

The rearrangement uses TRBV5-6 and TRBJ2-7; 9 positions match TRBD2. The CDR3 has 17 residues. Germline CDR1 and CDR2: SGHDT and YYEEEE. Trimming removed 1 base from V and 0 bases from J; junction bases left unmatched: 8. DNA of the CDR3: TGTGCCAGCAGCTTGTCCCGCGGGGGGGAGAGCTCCTACGAGCAGTACTTC. Amino acid sequence: CASSLSRGGESSYEQYF.

V gene TRBV29-1 combines with J gene TRBJ2-5; no firm D call. This CDR3 has 14 amino acids. Germline V CDR1 and CDR2: SQVTM, ANQGSEA. V gave up 0 bases and J gave up 4 bases, with 12 bases separating them. The CDR3 spells CSVEDLGSPETQYF. CDR3 DNA sequence: TGCAGCGTTGAAGACCTGGGGTCCCCAGAGACCCAGTACTTC. Drawing the rest from reference TRBV29-1 and TRBJ2-5, the complete variable domain is SAVISQKPSRDICQRGTSLTIQCQVDSQVTMMFWYRQQPGQSLTLIATANQGSEATYESGFVIDKFPISRPNLTFSTLTVSNMSPEDSSIYLCSVEDLGSPETQYFGPGTRLLVL.

Remarks on this clone: Other DNA sequences from this sample encode an identical CDR3 as well. The chain is built from TRBV29-1 and TRBJ1-2; 7 bases match TRBD1. This CDR3 is built from 12 residues. Germline CDR1 is SQVTM and CDR2 is ANQGSEA. V gave up 5 bases and J gave up 5 bases; unmatched junction bases: 5. CDR3 sequence: CSVSTGLYGYTF. CDR3 nucleotides: TGCAGCGTTTCGACAGGGCTTTATGGCTACACCTTC. The full variable domain, completed using reference TRBV29-1 and TRBJ1-2, is SAVISQKPSRDICQRGTSLTIQCQVDSQVTMMFWYRQQPGQSLTLIATANQGSEATYESGFVIDKFPISRPNLTFSTLTVSNMSPEDSSIYLCSVSTGLYGYTFGSGTRLTVV.

The rearrangement links TRBV18 to TRBJ2-2, with D hard to call. The CDR3 totals 15 residues. The V and J ends lost 1 base and 3 bases respectively, with 9 bases between them. Germline CDR1 is KGHSH and CDR2 is LQKENI. The CDR3 nucleotides are TGTGCCAGCTCACCACAGGATAAGGACACCGGGGAGCTGTTTTTT. This gives the protein CASSPQDKDTGELFF.

The rearrangement uses TRBV15 and TRBJ2-5; possibly TRBD2 for D (5 bases). The CDR3 sequence is 15 residues long. Germline V gives CDR1 LNHNV, CDR2 YYDKDF (reference sequence). The germline V and J ends were trimmed by 4 bases and 0 bases, with 12 bases remaining between them. Here the CDR3 DNA reads TGTGCCACCAGCATCCCGGGATCTAACCAAGAGACCCAGTACTTC. Translation gives CATSIPGSNQETQYF.